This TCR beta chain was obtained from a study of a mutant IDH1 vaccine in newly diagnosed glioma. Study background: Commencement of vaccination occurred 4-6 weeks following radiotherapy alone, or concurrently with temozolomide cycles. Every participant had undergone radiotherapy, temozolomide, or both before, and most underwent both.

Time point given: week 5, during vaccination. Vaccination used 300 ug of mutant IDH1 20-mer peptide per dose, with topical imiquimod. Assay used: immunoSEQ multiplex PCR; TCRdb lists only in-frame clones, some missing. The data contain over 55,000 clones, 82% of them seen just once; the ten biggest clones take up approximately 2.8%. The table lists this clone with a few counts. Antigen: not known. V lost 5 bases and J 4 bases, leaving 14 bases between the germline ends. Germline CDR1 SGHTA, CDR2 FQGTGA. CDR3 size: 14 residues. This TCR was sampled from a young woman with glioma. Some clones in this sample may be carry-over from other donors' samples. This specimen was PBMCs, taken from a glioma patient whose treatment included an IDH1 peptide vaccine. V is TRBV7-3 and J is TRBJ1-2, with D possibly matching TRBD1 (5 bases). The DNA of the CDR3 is TGTGCCAGCAGCACCGGACATCAAGGCTATGGCTACACCTTC. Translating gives CASSTGHQGYGYTF.